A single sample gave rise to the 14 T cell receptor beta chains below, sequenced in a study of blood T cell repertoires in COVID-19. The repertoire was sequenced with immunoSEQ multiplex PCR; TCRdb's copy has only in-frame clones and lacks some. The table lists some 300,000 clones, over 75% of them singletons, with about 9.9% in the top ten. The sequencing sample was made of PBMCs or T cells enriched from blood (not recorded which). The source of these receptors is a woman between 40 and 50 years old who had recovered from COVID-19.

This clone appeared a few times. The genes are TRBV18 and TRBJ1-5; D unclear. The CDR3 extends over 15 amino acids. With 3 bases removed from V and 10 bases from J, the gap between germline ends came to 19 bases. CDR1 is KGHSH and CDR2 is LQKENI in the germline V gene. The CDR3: CASSPSGVLNGPQHF. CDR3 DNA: TGTGCCAGCTCACCGAGCGGGGTCTTAAATGGTCCCCAGCATTTT. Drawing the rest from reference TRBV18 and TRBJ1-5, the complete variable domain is NAGVMQNPRHLVRRRGQEARLRCSPMKGHSHVYWYRQLPEEGLKFMVYLQKENIIDESGMPKERFSAEFPKEGPSILRIQQVVRGDSAAYFCASSPSGVLNGPQHFGDGTRLSIL.

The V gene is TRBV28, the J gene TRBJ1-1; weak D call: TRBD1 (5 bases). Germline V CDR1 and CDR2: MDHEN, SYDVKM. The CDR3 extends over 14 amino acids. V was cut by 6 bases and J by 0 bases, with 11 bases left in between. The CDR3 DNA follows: TGTGCCAGCAGCCGGAGACAGATGAACACTGAAGCTTTCTTT. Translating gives CASSRRQMNTEAFF.

This CDR3 is CASSQDTSRETQYF. In DNA, the CDR3 is TGCGCCAGCAGCCAAGATACGAGTCGAGAGACCCAGTACTTC. The V gene is TRBV4-3, the J gene TRBJ2-5, with D unclear. Germline assignment: CDR1 LGHNA and CDR2 YSLEER. The length of the CDR3 is 14 residues. Trimming pared 0 bases from V and 4 bases from J, leaving 9 bases between.

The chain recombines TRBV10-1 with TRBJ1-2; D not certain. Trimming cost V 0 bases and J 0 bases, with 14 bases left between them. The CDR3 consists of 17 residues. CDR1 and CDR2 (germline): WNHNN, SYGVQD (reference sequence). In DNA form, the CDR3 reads TGCGCCAGCAGTGAGTCGACTCGGCGGTTAGCTAACTATGGCTACACCTTC. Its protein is CASSESTRRLANYGYTF.

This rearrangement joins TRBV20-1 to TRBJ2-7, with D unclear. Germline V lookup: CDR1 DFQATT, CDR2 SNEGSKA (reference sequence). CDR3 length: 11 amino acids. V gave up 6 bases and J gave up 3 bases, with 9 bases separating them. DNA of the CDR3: TGCAGTGCAAAACAAGTCTACGAGCAGTACTTC. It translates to CSAKQVYEQYF.

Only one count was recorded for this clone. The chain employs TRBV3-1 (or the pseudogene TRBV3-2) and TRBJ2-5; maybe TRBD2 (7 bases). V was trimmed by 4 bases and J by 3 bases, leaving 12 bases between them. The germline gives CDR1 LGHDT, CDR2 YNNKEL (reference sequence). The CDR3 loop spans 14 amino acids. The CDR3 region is CASSRRGAEETQYF. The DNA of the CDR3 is TGTGCCAGCAGCCGCCGGGGGGCAGAAGAGACCCAGTACTTC.

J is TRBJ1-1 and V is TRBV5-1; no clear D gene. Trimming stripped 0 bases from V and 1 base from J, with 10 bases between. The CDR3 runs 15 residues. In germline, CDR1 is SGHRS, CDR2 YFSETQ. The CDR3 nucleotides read TGCGCCAGCAGCTTGGAAAGACTGACGAACACTGAAGCTTTCTTT. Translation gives CASSLERLTNTEAFF.

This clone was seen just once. CDR3 coding DNA: TGTGCCAGCAGTCACCCGGGACAGGGACTTGAAAAACTGTTTTTT. It specifies CASSHPGQGLEKLFF. The gene calls are TRBV2 and TRBJ1-4; 9 bases map to TRBD1. CDR1 is SNHLY and CDR2 is FYNNEI in the germline V gene. The CDR3 loop spans 15 amino acids. Unmatched junction bases numbered 8, after V lost 5 bases and J lost 7 bases.

CDR3: CASSLSGGPYNEQFF. CDR3 coding DNA: TGTGCCAGCAGCTTATCGGGGGGGCCTTACAATGAGCAGTTCTTC. The genes are TRBV13 and TRBJ2-1; 8 bases align to TRBD2. The CDR3 is 15 amino acids. V was clipped by 2 bases and J by 4 bases; unmatched bases: 4. Germline V CDR1 and CDR2: PRHDT, FYEKMQ (reference sequence).

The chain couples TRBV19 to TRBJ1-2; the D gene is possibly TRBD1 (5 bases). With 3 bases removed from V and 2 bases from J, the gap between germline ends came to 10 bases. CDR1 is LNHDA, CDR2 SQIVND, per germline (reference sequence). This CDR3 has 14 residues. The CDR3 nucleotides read TGTGCCAGTAGTATCCCAGGGAGGAACTATGGCTACACCTTC. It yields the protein CASSIPGRNYGYTF.

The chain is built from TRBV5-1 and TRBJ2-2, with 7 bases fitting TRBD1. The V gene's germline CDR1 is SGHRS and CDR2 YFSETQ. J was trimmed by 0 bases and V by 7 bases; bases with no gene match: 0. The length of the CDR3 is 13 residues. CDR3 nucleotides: TGCGCCAGCGACAGGGCGAACACCGGGGAGCTGTTTTTT. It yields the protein CASDRANTGELFF.

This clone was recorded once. CDR3 region: CASSQGTGNIQYF. Here the CDR3 DNA reads TGTGCCAGCAGCCAAGGGACAGGAAACATTCAGTACTTC. The gene calls are TRBV28 and TRBJ2-4; 8 bases fit TRBD1. The length of the CDR3 is 13 residues. From germline, CDR1 is MDHEN and CDR2 SYDVKM. J lost 6 bases, V lost 6 bases, and 4 bases had no gene match.

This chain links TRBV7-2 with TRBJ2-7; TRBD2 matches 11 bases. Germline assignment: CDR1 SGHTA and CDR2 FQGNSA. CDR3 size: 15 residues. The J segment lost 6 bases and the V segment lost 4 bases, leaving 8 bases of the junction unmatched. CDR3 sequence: CASSSSGGTLIEQYF. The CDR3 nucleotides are TGTGCCAGCAGCTCTAGCGGGGGGACCCTTATCGAGCAGTACTTC.

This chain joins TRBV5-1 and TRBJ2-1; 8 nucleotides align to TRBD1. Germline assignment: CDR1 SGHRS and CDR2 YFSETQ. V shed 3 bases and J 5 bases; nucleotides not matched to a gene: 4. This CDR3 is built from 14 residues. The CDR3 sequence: CASSWTGRDNEQFF. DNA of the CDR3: TGCGCCAGCAGCTGGACAGGGAGAGACAATGAGCAGTTCTTC. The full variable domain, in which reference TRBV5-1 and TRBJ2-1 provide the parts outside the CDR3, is KAGVTQTPRYLIKTRGQQVTLSCSPISGHRSVSWYQQTPGQGLQFLFEYFSETQRNKGNFPGRFSGRQFSNSRSEMNVSTLELGDSALYLCASSWTGRDNEQFFGPGTRLTVL.